This T cell receptor beta chain was sequenced during a study of T cell repertoires in cytomegalovirus infection. The overall study: Public TCR beta signatures indicated both CMV infection and matching HLA type.

Each CDR3 protein is one row after TCRdb ran MiXCR on the reads. The table includes under 200,000 distinct CDR3 sequences, 17% detected once. Whole-study results and caveats: Clonotypes of TCR beta that were HLA-C-restricted and CMV-specific dominated the ex vivo response.

This clonotype was detected only a few times. The antigen is unknown. Germline trimming cut 6 bases from V and 1 base from J; bases unmatched to any gene: 5. The CDR3 loop spans 15 amino acids. Germline values: CDR1 SEHNR, CDR2 FQNEAQ (reference sequence). The material sequenced was CD8+ T cells from PBMCs. This chain uses TRBV7-9 with TRBJ1-1, with TRBD1 identical over 10 bases. The clonotype comes from a human donor in good health (CMV status not recorded). Some clones in this sample may be carry-over from other donors' samples. This chain's CDR3 is CASRWDRGWNTEAFF. CDR3 nucleotides: TGTGCCAGCAGGTGGGACAGGGGATGGAACACTGAAGCTTTCTTT.